The source of this T cell receptor (beta chain) is a study of control samples from healthy donors and cancer patients. Profiled with immunoSEQ multiplex PCR; TCRdb holds only in-frame clones, not every one. This table holds about 10,000 clones, roughly 93% found once. The CDR3 covers 18 residues. Trimming took off 0 bases at V and 0 bases at J, with 12 bases between the two ends. Per the germline V gene, CDR1 is PRHDT and CDR2 is FYEKMQ (reference sequence). This sequence joins TRBV13 and TRBJ2-6; D is unclear. The sequenced sample was PBMCs. The receptor's source is a man aged 55 to 69 with colorectal cancer. Here the CDR3 reads CASSLGLLMLSGANVLTF. The DNA for the CDR3 is TGTGCCAGCAGCTTAGGGCTTTTGATGCTCTCTGGGGCCAACGTCCTGACTTTC. The full variable domain, in which reference TRBV13 and TRBJ2-6 provide the parts outside the CDR3, is AAGVIQSPRHLIKEKRETATLKCYPIPRHDTVYWYQQGPGQDPQFLISFYEKMQSDKGSIPDRFSAQQFSDYHSELNMSSLELGDSALYFCASSLGLLMLSGANVLTFGAGSRLTVL.